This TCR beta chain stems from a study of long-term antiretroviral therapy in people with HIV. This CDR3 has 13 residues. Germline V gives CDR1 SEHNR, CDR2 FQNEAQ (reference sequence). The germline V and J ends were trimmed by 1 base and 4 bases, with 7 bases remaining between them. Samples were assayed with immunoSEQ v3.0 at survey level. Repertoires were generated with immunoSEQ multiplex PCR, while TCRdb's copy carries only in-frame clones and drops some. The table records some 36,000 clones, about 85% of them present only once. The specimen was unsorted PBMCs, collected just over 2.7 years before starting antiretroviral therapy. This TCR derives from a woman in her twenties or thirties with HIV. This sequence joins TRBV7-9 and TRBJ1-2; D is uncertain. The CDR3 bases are TGTGCCAGCAGCTTAGGCACGGCCTATGGCTACACCTTC. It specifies CASSLGTAYGYTF.